Detailed here is one T cell receptor (beta chain). Its antigen is unidentified. Compared with germline, one end of the junction differs, possibly owing to a read error. There are 16 residues in the CDR3. Germline V lookup: CDR1 DFQATT, CDR2 SNEGSKA (reference sequence). Primed by a sample-barcoded 5' primer and a J-beta primer mix, a second PCR proceeded for about 7 to 11 cycles. From the 5' RACE reads, TCRdb called clonotypes with MiXCR, one entry per CDR3 protein. The sample records over a million distinct CDR3 sequences, around 55% being singletons. These data come from a study of blood T cells in healthy people across ages. Across the whole study: Template-switching capture recovered about one barcoded beta molecule per two T cells.

Study conclusions and caveats: A greater number of naive CD4+ cells and higher diversity distinguished long-lived donors from aged donors.

The source of this sequence is a man aged 18 to 29 in good health. Sequencing was done on a sample of blood. The chain employs TRBV20-1 and TRBJ1-6; possible D gene TRBD1, 5 bases. In nucleotides, the CDR3 is TGCAGTGCTAGAGAAGGGCAGGGTACCTATAGTTCACCCCTCCACTTT. This codes for CSAREGQGTYSSPLHF.